This T cell receptor beta chain derives from a study of blood T cells in healthy people across ages. The CDR3 runs 15 residues. The germline V gene has CDR1 MNHNS and CDR2 SASEGT. Trimming took 6 bases from V and 8 from J; bases not matched to a gene: 10. Primed by a sample-barcoded 5' primer and a J-beta primer mix, a second PCR proceeded for 7 to 11 cycles. Each cDNA molecule was tagged by a template-switch adaptor that had 12 random nucleotides. TCRdb called the 5' RACE reads again in MiXCR, with one record for every CDR3 protein. The repertoire holds over 1,500,000 distinct CDR3 sequences, 49% seen once, with 2.1% in the top ten.

The specimen was blood. The chain recombines TRBV6-1 with TRBJ2-1, with 10 bases fitting TRBD2. The sequence derives from a woman in her 40s in good health. The CDR3 spells CASRILAGREDEQFF. The CDR3 DNA is TGTGCCAGCAGAATACTAGCGGGGAGAGAAGATGAGCAGTTCTTC.